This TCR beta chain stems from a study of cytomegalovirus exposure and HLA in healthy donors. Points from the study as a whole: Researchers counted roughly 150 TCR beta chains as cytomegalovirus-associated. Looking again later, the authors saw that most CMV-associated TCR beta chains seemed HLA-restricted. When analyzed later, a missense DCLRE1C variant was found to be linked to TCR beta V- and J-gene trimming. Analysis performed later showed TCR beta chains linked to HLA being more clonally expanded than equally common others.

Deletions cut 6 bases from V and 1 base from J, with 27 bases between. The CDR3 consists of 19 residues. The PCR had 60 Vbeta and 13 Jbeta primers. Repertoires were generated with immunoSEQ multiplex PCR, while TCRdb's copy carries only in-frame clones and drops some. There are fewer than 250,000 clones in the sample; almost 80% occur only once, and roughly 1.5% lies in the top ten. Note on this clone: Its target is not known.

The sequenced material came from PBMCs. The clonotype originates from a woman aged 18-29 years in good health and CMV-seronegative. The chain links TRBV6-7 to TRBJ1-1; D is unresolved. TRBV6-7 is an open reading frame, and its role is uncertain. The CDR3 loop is CASSPSPLRAKMENTEAFF. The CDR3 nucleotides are TGTGCCAGCAGCCCTTCCCCATTGCGGGCGAAAATGGAGAACACTGAAGCTTTCTTT.